This TCR beta chain was identified in a study of immune evolution from preneoplasia to lung adenocarcinoma. Overall study results and limits: T cell clonality was higher in KRAS-mutant than EGFR-mutant or wild-type nodules. Clonality was highest in normal lung, lower in later-stage lesions apparently. Top clone share appeared to fall from AAH through AIS, MIA, adenocarcinoma.

The CDR3 is 12 residues long. V was shortened by 8 bases and J by 6 bases, with 13 bases between the two germline ends. Germline CDR1 MDHEN, CDR2 SYDVKM. On this clone itself: What it binds is not known.

Libraries were prepared by immunoSEQ multiplex PCR; TCRdb keeps only in-frame clonotypes and omits some of them. Of roughly 35,000 clones listed, 74% are singletons. The specimen sequenced was FFPE invasive lung adenocarcinoma tissue. This sequence joins TRBV28 and TRBJ1-1; unclear D gene. This TCR was sampled from a person aged 55 to 70 with lung adenocarcinoma. CDR3 sequence reads: CASVGREAEAFF. The CDR3 coding sequence is TGTGCCAGCGTGGGCCGGGAGGCTGAAGCTTTCTTT.